Following are 2 T cell receptor beta chains from one sample sequenced in a study of blood T cell repertoires in COVID-19. Measured with immunoSEQ multiplex PCR; TCRdb has only the in-frame clones, and not every one. In the table there are some 97,000 clones, approximately 93% of which are singletons. Sequenced: peripheral blood. The source of these receptors is a man aged 60 to 69 with acute or convalescent COVID-19.

The chain's CDR3 is CAIRFPGIENTGELFF. The DNA for the CDR3 is TGTGCCATCAGGTTTCCAGGGATAGAGAACACCGGGGAGCTGTTTTTT. The rearrangement links TRBV10-3 to TRBJ2-2; TRBD1 is a possible D gene (5 bases). The germline V gene has CDR1 ENHRY and CDR2 SYGVKD. The ends were cut back, 6 bases at V and 1 base at J, with 15 bases in the middle. CDR3 length: 16 amino acids.

The rearrangement uses TRBV6-5 and TRBJ1-1; 10 positions match TRBD1. With V trimmed by 11 bases and J by 1 base, 7 bases remained unmatched. The CDR3 has 14 residues. The V gene's germline CDR1 is MNHEY and CDR2 SVGAGI. CDR3 sequence (DNA): TGTGCCGGGGGAGGGGACAGGGGGAACACTGAAGCTTTCTTT. Protein: CAGGGDRGNTEAFF.